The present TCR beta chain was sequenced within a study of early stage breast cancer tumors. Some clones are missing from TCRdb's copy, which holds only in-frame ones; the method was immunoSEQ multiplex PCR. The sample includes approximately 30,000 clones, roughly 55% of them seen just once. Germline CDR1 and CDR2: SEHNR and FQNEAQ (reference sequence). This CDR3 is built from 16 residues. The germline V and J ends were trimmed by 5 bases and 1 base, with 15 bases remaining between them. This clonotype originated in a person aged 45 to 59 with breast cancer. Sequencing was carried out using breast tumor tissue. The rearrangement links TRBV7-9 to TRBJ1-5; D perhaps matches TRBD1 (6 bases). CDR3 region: CASSPQPGASNQPQHF. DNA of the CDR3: TGTGCCAGCAGCCCCCAACCAGGGGCAAGCAATCAGCCCCAGCATTTT.